Described below is a single T cell receptor beta chain sequence and its context. This clonotype was seen many times. Its binding antigen is unknown. One base away there is no much larger clone; base qualities are not given. These data belong to a study of early T cells in non-severe SARS-CoV-2 infection (dated by TCRdb to the early 2020s). Concerning the study at large: Because TCR sequencing was done on bulk RNA from unsorted whole blood, the alpha and beta chains could not be paired.

Broad study findings and their caveats: Matching against VDJdb was skewed toward anti-spike CD8 responses, likely underestimated virus-specific expansions, and missed private and CD4 specificities.

The library came from 5' RACE. Data came from a NextSeq 500. In the TCR library protocol, unique molecular identifiers were attached to individual cDNA molecules to correct for PCR bias and sequencing error. Both TCR alpha and beta chains were sequenced, and tight co-correlation was observed between alpha and beta sequence abundances in each sample. The original methods were these. V gene, J gene and CDR3 annotation of TCR sequences was performed with Decombinator V4. Expanded TCRs were defined as changing significantly between any two time points under a Poisson model with p below 0.0001. TCR abundances were normalised to the total number of TCRs sequenced in each sample and reported as counts per million. TRAV1-2 paired with TRAJ12, TRAJ20 or TRAJ33 defined MAIT TCRs, while TRAV10 paired with TRAJ18 defined iNKT TCRs. A search of VDJdb, accessed on 1 November 2021, was run for TCRs annotated to CMV, EBV and SARS-CoV-2, with TCRs annotated for multiple antigens excluded. TCRdb trimmed public reads at Q25 via fastp, called clones via MiXCR and kept in-frame beta chains. Rows are unified per CDR3 protein, each entry keeping the most common DNA and genes. The authors' filters were not applied to this entry. The sample records some 75,000 distinct CDR3 sequences, around 13% of which are singletons. Clones ranked in the top ten supply 1.4% of the sample.

Set within a cohort of healthcare workers in London, UK, this nested case-control study involved weekly PCR testing of nasopharyngeal swabs along with blood sampling. Between 23 and 31 March 2020, the week of the UK lockdown, healthcare workers were enrolled and then followed up weekly for as long as 16 weeks. V lost 3 bases and J lost 0 bases, and the count of bases not matched to a germline gene is 8. From the cysteine through the phenylalanine, the CDR3 covers 17 amino acids. Of all the DNA, just the CDR3 is kept, 51 bases in frame from base 1. Sequences SGHTA (CDR1) and FQGNSA (CDR2) are obtained from the germline V gene.

The V and J genes are TRBV7-2 and TRBJ2-3; a stretch of 8 junction bases matches TRBD2. The sequenced sample consisted of whole blood. The sequence derives from an adult who was a healthcare worker with PCR-confirmed SARS-CoV-2 infection or an uninfected control (not recorded which). The DNA sequence reads TGTGCCAGCAGCTTCGGCGGGGGGATAACTAGCACAGATACGCAGTATTTT. This yields the protein CASSFGGGITSTDTQYF.